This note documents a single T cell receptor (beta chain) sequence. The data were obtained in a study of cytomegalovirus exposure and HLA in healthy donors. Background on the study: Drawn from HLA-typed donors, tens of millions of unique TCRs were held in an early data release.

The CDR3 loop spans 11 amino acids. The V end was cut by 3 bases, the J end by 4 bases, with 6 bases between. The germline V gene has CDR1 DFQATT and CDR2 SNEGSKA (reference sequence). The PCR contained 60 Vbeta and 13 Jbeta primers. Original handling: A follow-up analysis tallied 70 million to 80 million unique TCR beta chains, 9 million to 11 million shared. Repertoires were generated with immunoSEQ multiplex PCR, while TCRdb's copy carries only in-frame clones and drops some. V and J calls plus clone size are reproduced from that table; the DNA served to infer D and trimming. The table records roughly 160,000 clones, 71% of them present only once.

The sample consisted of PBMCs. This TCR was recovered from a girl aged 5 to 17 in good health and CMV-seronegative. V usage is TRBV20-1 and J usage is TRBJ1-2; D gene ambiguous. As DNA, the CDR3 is TGCAGTGCTAGGCGGGGCTATGGCTACACCTTC. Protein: CSARRGYGYTF.